A single sample gave rise to the 28 T cell receptor beta chains below, sequenced in a study of shared clonotypes between healthy human individuals. Here immunoSEQ multiplex PCR was the method, and the copy in TCRdb shows in-frame clones only, minus some. This sample yields some 530,000 clones, of which approximately 81% are seen a single time; approximately 11% belongs to the top ten. Sequencing input: PBMCs. Receptors were obtained from a woman aged 40-49 years in good health. Some clones in this sample may be carry-over from other donors' samples.

This clone has a handful of counts. The chain combines TRBV7-3 with TRBJ2-3, with 12 bases lining up with TRBD1. The CDR3 covers 16 residues. V lost 4 bases to trimming and J lost 1 base; unmatched junction nucleotides: 3. Germline-derived CDR1 and CDR2 are SGHTA and FQGTGA. This chain's CDR3 is CASSSGTGGGTDTQYF. In nucleotides, the CDR3 is TGTGCCAGCAGCTCCGGGACAGGGGGCGGCACAGATACGCAGTATTTT. The full variable domain, rest sourced from reference TRBV7-3 and TRBJ2-3, is GAGVSQTPSNKVTEKGKYVELRCDPISGHTALYWYRQSLGQGPEFLIYFQGTGAADDSGLPNDRFFAVRPEGSVSTLKIQRTERGDSAVYLCASSSGTGGGTDTQYFGPGTRLTVL.

This clone was observed a few times. A much larger clonotype is one base distant, so this may be a read error. Other nucleotide sequences in the sample specify the same CDR3. The chain links TRBV30 to TRBJ2-2; the D gene is possibly TRBD2 (6 bases). This CDR3 is built from 13 residues. The germline V gene has CDR1 GTSNPN and CDR2 SVGIG (reference sequence). CDR3 sequence reads: CAWRAGHTGELFF. The CDR3 DNA reads TGCGCCTGGAGGGCAGGGCACACCGGGGAGCTGTTTTTT.

Ten or more counts support this clone. V usage is TRBV28 and J usage is TRBJ1-5; 7 nucleotides line up with TRBD1. The CDR3 consists of 14 residues. The V and J ends lost 6 bases and 0 bases, in that order; junction bases with no gene match: 2. Germline V gene lookup returns CDR1 MDHEN and CDR2 SYDVKM. The DNA of the CDR3 is TGTGCCAGCAGCACAGGGGATAGCAATCAGCCCCAGCATTTT. It specifies CASSTGDSNQPQHF.

V and J are TRBV23-1 and TRBJ1-4, with D tentatively TRBD1 (6 bases). TRBV23-1 falls under the ORF class, with uncertain function. There are 14 residues in the CDR3. V shed 4 bases and J shed 4 bases, with 10 bases lying between them. CDR3 sequence reads: CASSRQGHNEKLFF. The CDR3 region has the DNA TGCGCCAGCAGTCGGCAGGGGCATAATGAAAAACTGTTTTTT.

The chain uses TRBV7-7 and TRBJ2-3, with a weak D call TRBD2 (7 bases). Germline lookup yields CDR1 SSHAT and CDR2 FNYEAQ (reference sequence). The CDR3 is 15 amino acids. The ends were cut back, 1 base at V and 4 bases at J, with 12 bases in the middle. CDR3 coding DNA: TGTGCCAGCAGCTTAGTCGGAGGGGGGGCAGATACGCAGTATTTT. This sequence encodes CASSLVGGGADTQYF. Drawing the rest from reference TRBV7-7 and TRBJ2-3, the complete variable domain is GAGVSQSPRYKVTKRGQDVTLRCDPISSHATLYWYQQALGQGPEFLTYFNYEAQPDKSGLPSDRFSAERPEGSISTLTIQRTEQRDSAMYRCASSLVGGGADTQYFGPGTRLTVL.

To note about this clone: In the same sample, other DNA sequences code for this CDR3. The chain uses TRBV15 and TRBJ2-5, with unresolved D. Germline loops: CDR1 LNHNV, CDR2 YYDKDF (reference sequence). Trimming removed 5 bases from V and 2 bases from J, with 12 bases in between. The CDR3 is 14 residues long. CDR3 sequence: CATSPSGVQETQYF. For the CDR3, the DNA is TGTGCCACCAGCCCCAGTGGCGTTCAAGAGACCCAGTACTTC.

The chain uses TRBV6-1 and TRBJ2-7, with 9 positions matching TRBD2. The CDR3 consists of 14 residues. V lost 7 bases to trimming and J lost 7 bases; unmatched junction nucleotides: 11. Germline values: CDR1 MNHNS, CDR2 SASEGT. Here the CDR3 reads CASTGLAGEGEQYF. The CDR3 DNA follows: TGTGCCAGCACGGGACTAGCCGGAGAAGGAGAGCAGTACTTC.

As for this clone: This probably arose from a read error, given a far larger clone one base away. This chain uses TRBV27 with TRBJ1-2; D is unresolved. The CDR3 covers 14 residues. CDR1 and CDR2 (germline): MNHEY, SMNVEV (reference sequence). CDR3 in DNA: TGTGTCAGCAGTTTAAATCCCCAGACCTATGGCTACACCTTC. This sequence encodes CVSSLNPQTYGYTF.

This chain uses TRBV7-9 with TRBJ1-4, with a weak D call TRBD1 (6 bases). This CDR3 is built from 14 residues. Trimming stripped 7 bases from V and 7 bases from J, with 16 bases between. Germline CDR1 reads SEHNR; CDR2 reads FQNEAQ (reference sequence). In DNA, the CDR3 is TGTGCCAGCACCCGGACAGAGGGGATTGAAAAACTGTTTTTT. Translation gives CASTRTEGIEKLFF.

The chain joins TRBV6-1 to TRBJ1-4, with D possibly TRBD1 on 6 matching bases. The V end lost 0 bases, the J end lost 5 bases, and 7 bases lay between the germline ends. From germline, CDR1 is MNHNS and CDR2 SASEGT. The CDR3 totals 14 residues. The CDR3 spells CASSEATGNEKLFF. CDR3 sequence (DNA): TGTGCCAGCAGTGAAGCCACAGGGAATGAAAAACTGTTTTTT.

This chain connects TRBV11-2 to TRBJ2-3; possibly TRBD2 for D (6 bases). The CDR3 spans 15 residues. Germline lookup yields CDR1 SGHAT and CDR2 FQNNGV. Trimming left V 1 base short and J 1 base short, with 9 bases between. This CDR3 reads CASSLAGARTDTQYF. The CDR3 DNA is TGTGCCAGCAGCTTAGCGGGAGCCCGCACAGATACGCAGTATTTT.

With respect to this clone: Given a far larger clone just one base away, this is likely a sequencing read error. The J gene is TRBJ2-7, the V gene TRBV6-5; 8 nucleotides agree with TRBD1. The CDR3 sequence is 15 residues long. Germline V gene data show CDR1 as MNHEY and CDR2 as SVGAGI. V lost 1 base and J lost 1; bases outside the gene matches: 3. The DNA for the CDR3 is TGTGCCAGCAGTTACTACGGACAGGGTTCCTACGAGCAGTACTTC. Protein: CASSYYGQGSYEQYF.

On this clone: A read error likely explains this, since a far larger clone differs by one base. A read error is likely, as this CDR3 ends without the conserved phenylalanine or tryptophan. V usage is TRBV30 and J usage is TRBJ1-4; D is perhaps TRBD1 (5 bases). The CDR3 extends over 14 amino acids. Trimming removed 4 bases from V and 4 bases from J, with 13 bases in between. Looked up from germline, CDR1 is GTSNPN and CDR2 is SVGIG (reference sequence). The CDR3 nucleotides read TGTGCCTGGAATCCAGGGTTGGGTAATGAAAAACTGTTTTCT. Its translation: CAWNPGLGNEKLFS.

The V gene is TRBV11-1, the J gene TRBJ2-1; D possibly corresponds to TRBD1 (6 bases). There are 14 residues in the CDR3. CDR1 SGHAT and CDR2 FQDESV come from the germline V gene (reference sequence). The germline V and J ends were trimmed by 1 base and 8 bases, with 12 bases remaining between them. CDR3 sequence: CASSLGGTPDEQFF. CDR3 nucleotides: TGTGCCAGCAGCTTAGGGGGGACACCAGATGAGCAGTTCTTC.

In the case of this clone: Relative to the germline gene, one junction end is altered; a read error may explain this. The J gene is TRBJ2-2, the V gene TRBV7-7; unclear D gene. The CDR3 is 13 amino acids. Looked up from germline, CDR1 is SSHAT and CDR2 is FNYEAQ (reference sequence). Here the CDR3 reads CASSLTSAGELFF. CDR3 bases: TGTGCTAGCAGCTTAACTTCCGCCGGGGAGCTGTTTTTT.

Remarks on this clone: Since a far larger clone is one base different, this is likely a read error. V usage is TRBV6-1 and J usage is TRBJ1-3, with a weak D call TRBD1 (5 bases). Germline CDR1 MNHNS, CDR2 SASEGT. Trimming shortened V by 1 base and J by 4 bases, and 11 bases separated the two germline ends. The length of the CDR3 is 15 residues. This CDR3 is CASSEVGDSGNTIYF. CDR3 coding DNA: TGTGCCAGCAGTGAAGTAGGGGACTCCGGAAACACCATATATTTT.

A note on this clone: This likely reflects a read error, since a far larger clone is one base away. The CDR3 here is CASWRGQVNYEQYF. The CDR3 nucleotides are TGTGCCAGCTGGAGGGGACAGGTTAACTACGAGCAGTACTTC. The chain employs TRBV2 and TRBJ2-7, with TRBD1 identical over 8 bases. After removal of 8 bases from V and 3 bases from J, the junction contained 9 bases not matched to a gene. From germline, CDR1 is SNHLY and CDR2 FYNNEI. The CDR3 extends over 14 amino acids. The variable domain in full, with the rest retrieved from reference TRBV2 and TRBJ2-7, is EPEVTQTPSHQVTQMGQEVILRCVPISNHLYFYWYRQILGQKVEFLVSFYNNEISEKSEIFDDQFSVERPDGSNFTLKIRSTKLEDSAMYFCASWRGQVNYEQYFGPGTRLTVT.

The V gene is TRBV6-1, the J gene TRBJ2-5; TRBD2 matches at 9 bases. The J call is uncertain, as TRBJ2-7 better fits the DNA end. CDR3 length: 15 residues. Germline-derived CDR1 and CDR2 are MNHNS and SASEGT. CDR3 residues: CASSGESGGSYEQYF. CDR3 DNA: TGTGCCAGCAGTGGTGAGAGCGGGGGGTCCTACGAGCAGTACTTC.

This CDR3 is CACKDYEQYF. For the CDR3, the DNA is TGTGCCTGTAAAGACTACGAGCAGTACTTC. The genes are TRBV30 and TRBJ2-7; no definite D call. The CDR3 has 10 amino acids. Germline V lookup: CDR1 GTSNPN, CDR2 SVGIG (reference sequence). The V gene lost 6 bases and the J gene lost 3 bases, with 6 bases spanning the gap.

Comments on this clone: A read error is possible here, since a much larger clone lies one base away. The chain links TRBV6-5 to TRBJ2-7, with 8 nucleotides matching TRBD1. Germline loops: CDR1 MNHEY, CDR2 SVGAGI. V lost 4 bases to trimming and J lost 1 base; unmatched junction nucleotides: 9. This CDR3 comprises 16 residues. Here the CDR3 reads CASSSGAGGFSYEQYF. CDR3 DNA: TGTGCCAGCAGTTCCGGGGCAGGGGGCTTTTCCTACGAGCAGTACTTC.

V is TRBV2 and J is TRBJ2-3; D remains unclear. Between the trimmed V and J ends, which lost 5 bases and 3 bases, there was a span of 6 bases. The CDR3 is made up of 12 amino acids. CDR1 and CDR2 (germline): SNHLY, FYNNEI. The CDR3, as DNA: TGTGCCAGCAGTTTGGGAACAGATACGCAGTATTTT. It encodes CASSLGTDTQYF.

This chain uses TRBV7-3 with TRBJ2-1, with 11 nucleotides matching TRBD2. Losses at the gene ends were 4 bases for V and 15 bases for J; bases not matched to a gene: 8. The CDR3 has 13 residues. Germline V gives CDR1 SGHTA, CDR2 FQGTGA. The CDR3 sequence: CASSSPTSGRWFF. The CDR3 nucleotides read TGTGCCAGCAGCTCGCCAACTAGCGGGAGATGGTTCTTC.

There are a few counts of this clone. This sequence may be a read error, since a much larger clone differs from it by one base. The same CDR3 can be traced to other DNA sequences in this sample. The chain recombines TRBV6-6 with TRBJ2-1; 11 nucleotides line up with TRBD2. Trimming cost V 10 bases and J 4 bases; bases outside gene matches: 6. CDR1 MNHNY and CDR2 SVGAGI come from the germline V gene (reference sequence). The CDR3 spans 14 residues. DNA for the CDR3: TGTGCCACTCACCGACTAGCGGGATACAATGAGCAGTTCTTC. This codes for CATHRLAGYNEQFF.

The chain couples TRBV30 to TRBJ1-1; D gene ambiguous. This CDR3 region has 12 residues. Germline CDR1 is GTSNPN and CDR2 is SVGIG (reference sequence). Trimming took 0 bases from V and 1 from J, leaving 3 bases between them. This CDR3 is CAWSVGNTEAFF. The CDR3 DNA is TGTGCCTGGAGTGTAGGGAACACTGAAGCTTTCTTT. Combining the CDR3 with reference TRBV30 and TRBJ1-1 gives the whole variable domain SQTIHQWPATLVQPVGSPLSLECTVEGTSNPNLYWYRQAAGRGLQLLFYSVGIGQISSEVPQNLSASRPQDRQFILSSKKLLLSDSGFYLCAWSVGNTEAFFGQGTRLTVV.

The chain has TRBV4-3 and TRBJ1-2; no clear D gene. CDR1 LGHNA and CDR2 YSLEER come from the germline V gene. This CDR3 is 15 amino acids long. Trimming shortened V by 1 base and J by 0 bases, and 9 bases separated the two germline ends. CDR3 coding DNA: TGCGCCAGCAGCCAAGGTCCGGCTGCTAACTATGGCTACACCTTC. It translates to CASSQGPAANYGYTF.

This clone has a single count. A read error likely explains this, since a far larger clone differs by one base. CDR3 loop: CASSFDREDQPQHF. CDR3 bases: TGCGCCAGCAGCTTCGACAGGGAGGATCAGCCCCAGCATTTT. This chain joins TRBV5-1 and TRBJ1-5; TRBD1 matches at 7 bases. The germline V gene encodes CDR1 SGHRS and CDR2 YFSETQ. The CDR3 contains 14 residues. With 2 bases clipped from V and 5 bases from J, the junction kept 4 bases outside the gene matches.

This rearrangement joins TRBV18 to TRBJ2-5, with unresolved D. Deletions cut 0 bases from V and 0 bases from J, with 5 bases between. The V gene's germline CDR1 is KGHSH and CDR2 LQKENI. The CDR3 has 14 amino acids. The CDR3 region has the DNA TGTGCCAGCTCACCACCCAGCGACCAAGAGACCCAGTACTTC. It specifies CASSPPSDQETQYF.

V gene TRBV7-6 combines with J gene TRBJ1-4, with D tentatively TRBD1 (6 bases). Germline V CDR1 and CDR2: SGHVS, FNYEAQ. There are 14 residues in the CDR3. Trimming left V 5 bases short and J 4 bases short, with 11 bases between. CDR3 DNA sequence: TGTGCCAGCAGCGTAGACAGGAATAATGAAAAACTGTTTTTT. It yields the protein CASSVDRNNEKLFF.